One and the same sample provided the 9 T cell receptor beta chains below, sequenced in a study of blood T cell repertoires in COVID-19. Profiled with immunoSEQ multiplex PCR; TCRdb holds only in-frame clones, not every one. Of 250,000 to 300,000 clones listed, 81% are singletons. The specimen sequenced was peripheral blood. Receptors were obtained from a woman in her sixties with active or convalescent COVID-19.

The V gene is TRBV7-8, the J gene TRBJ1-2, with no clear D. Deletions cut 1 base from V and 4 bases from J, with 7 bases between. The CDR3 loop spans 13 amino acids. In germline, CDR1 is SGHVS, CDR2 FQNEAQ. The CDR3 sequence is CASSLDSLYGYTF. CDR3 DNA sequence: TGTGCCAGCAGCTTAGACAGCCTCTATGGCTACACCTTC.

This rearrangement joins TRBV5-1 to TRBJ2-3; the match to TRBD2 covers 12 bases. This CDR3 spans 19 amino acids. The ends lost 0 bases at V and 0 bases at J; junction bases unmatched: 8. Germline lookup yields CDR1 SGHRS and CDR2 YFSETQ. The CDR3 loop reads CASSLGPGLAGPSTDTQYF. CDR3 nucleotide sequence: TGCGCCAGCAGCTTGGGCCCCGGACTAGCGGGGCCTAGCACAGATACGCAGTATTTT.

The CDR3 DNA reads as TGTGCCATCAGTGAGTCCCCAGGAAGCTATGGCTACACCTTC. The encoded protein is CAISESPGSYGYTF. This chain connects TRBV10-3 to TRBJ1-2, with unresolved D. Deletions cut 0 bases from V and 4 bases from J, with 9 bases between. CDR1 and CDR2 from the germline V gene are ENHRY and SYGVKD. CDR3 length: 14 amino acids.

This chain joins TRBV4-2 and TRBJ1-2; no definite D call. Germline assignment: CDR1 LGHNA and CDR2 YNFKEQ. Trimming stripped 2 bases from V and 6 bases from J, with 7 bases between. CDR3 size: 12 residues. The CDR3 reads CASSQREDGYTF. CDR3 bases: TGTGCCAGCAGCCAACGGGAAGATGGCTACACCTTC.

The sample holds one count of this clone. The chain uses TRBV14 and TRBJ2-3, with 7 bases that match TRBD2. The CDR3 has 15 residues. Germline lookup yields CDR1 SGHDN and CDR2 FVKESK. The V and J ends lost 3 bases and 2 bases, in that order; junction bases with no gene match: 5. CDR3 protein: CASSQASGLTDTQYF. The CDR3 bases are TGTGCCAGCAGCCAGGCTAGCGGCCTCACAGATACGCAGTATTTT. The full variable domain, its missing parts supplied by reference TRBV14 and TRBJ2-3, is EAGVTQFPSHSVIEKGQTVTLRCDPISGHDNLYWYRRVMGKEIKFLLHFVKESKQDESGMPNNRFLAERTGGTYSTLKVQPAELEDSGVYFCASSQASGLTDTQYFGPGTRLTVL.

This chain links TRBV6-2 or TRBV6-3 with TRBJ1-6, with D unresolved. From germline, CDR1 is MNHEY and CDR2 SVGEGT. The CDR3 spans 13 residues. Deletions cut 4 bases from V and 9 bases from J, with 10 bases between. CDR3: CASSFLATSPLHF. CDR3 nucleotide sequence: TGTGCCAGCAGTTTCCTCGCTACTTCACCCCTCCACTTT.

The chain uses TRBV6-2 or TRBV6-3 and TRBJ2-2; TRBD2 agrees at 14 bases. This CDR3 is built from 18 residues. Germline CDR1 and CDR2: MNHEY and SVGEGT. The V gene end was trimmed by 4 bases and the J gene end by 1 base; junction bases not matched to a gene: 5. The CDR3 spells CASSLIGLAGGNTGELFF. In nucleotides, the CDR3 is TGTGCCAGCAGTTTGATTGGACTAGCGGGGGGGAACACCGGGGAGCTGTTTTTT.

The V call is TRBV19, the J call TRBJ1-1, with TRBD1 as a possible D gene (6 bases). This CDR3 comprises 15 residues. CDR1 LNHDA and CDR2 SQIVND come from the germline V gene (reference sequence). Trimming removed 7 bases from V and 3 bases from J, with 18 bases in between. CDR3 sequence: CASTYRGAYDTEAFF. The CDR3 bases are TGTGCCAGTACCTATCGGGGGGCTTACGACACTGAAGCTTTCTTT.

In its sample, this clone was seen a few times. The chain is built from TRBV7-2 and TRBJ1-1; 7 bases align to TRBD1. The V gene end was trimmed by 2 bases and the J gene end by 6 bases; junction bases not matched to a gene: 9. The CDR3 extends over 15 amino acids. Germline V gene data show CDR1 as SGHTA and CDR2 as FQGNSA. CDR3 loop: CASSLTQGTGPEAFF. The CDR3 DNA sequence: TGTGCCAGCAGCTTAACACAGGGGACCGGACCTGAAGCTTTCTTT.